A selection of T cell receptor beta chains follows, all from one sample in a study of blood T cell repertoires in COVID-19. Data came from immunoSEQ multiplex PCR; TCRdb stores just in-frame clones and leaves some out. The sample shows some 97,000 clones, roughly 87% of them seen only once. Source material: peripheral blood. The origin of the receptors is a man aged 25 to 40 in a cohort sampled during active COVID-19. CDR3s include the opening cysteine and the closing phenylalanine or tryptophan. The D gene is left open where the match is weak. Clone size is given for some rows only: seen once, a few or many times, or a class if the clone is expanded.

V gene	D gene	clone size	J gene	CDR3 protein	CDR3 DNA
TRBV7-8	NA	NA	TRBJ2-3	CASSSHLASTDTQYF	TGTGCCAGCAGCTCACATTTAGCGAGCACAGATACGCAGTATTTT
TRBV6-4	NA	NA	TRBJ2-2	CASSEDKHTGELFF	TGTGCCAGCAGTGAGGACAAACACACCGGGGAGCTGTTTTTT
TRBV25-1	NA	NA	TRBJ2-2	CASSESGRTDTGELFF	TGTGCCAGCAGTGAATCCGGGAGAACGGACACCGGGGAGCTGTTTTTT
TRBV2	NA	NA	TRBJ1-3	CASSDTAAGNTIYF	TGTGCCAGCAGTGACACGGCGGCTGGAAACACCATATATTTT
TRBV19	TRBD2	NA	TRBJ2-3	CASSSQRGSSTDTQYF	TGTGCCAGTAGTTCCCAGCGGGGATCTAGCACAGATACGCAGTATTTT
TRBV5-1	TRBD2	NA	TRBJ2-1	CASSASSGGHNEQFF	TGCGCCAGCAGCGCGTCTAGCGGGGGCCACAATGAGCAGTTCTTC
TRBV7-3	NA	NA	TRBJ2-1	CASSLSPESEQFF	TGTGCCAGCAGCTTAAGCCCAGAATCTGAGCAGTTCTTC
TRBV5-1	NA	few	TRBJ2-7	CASSPGGVQGSYEQYF	TGCGCCAGCAGCCCCGGAGGGGTGCAGGGTTCCTACGAGCAGTACTTC
TRBV28	TRBD1	NA	TRBJ2-7	CASRPGQGVGEQYF	TGTGCCTCCCGTCCGGGACAGGGGGTTGGCGAGCAGTACTTC
TRBV30	NA	NA	TRBJ2-7	CAWSVGSGYEQYF	TGTGCCTGGAGTGTAGGTAGCGGCTACGAGCAGTACTTC
TRBV19	TRBD2	NA	TRBJ2-3	CASASSGGEVTQYF	TGTGCCAGTGCCTCTAGCGGCGGCGAGGTGACGCAGTATTTT
TRBV6-4	NA	NA	TRBJ1-6	CASSDPGGAHNSPLHF	TGTGCCAGCAGTGACCCCGGGGGGGCCCATAATTCACCCCTCCACTTT
TRBV7-3	NA	few	TRBJ2-2	CASSPTRITGELFF	TGTGCCAGCAGCCCCACTAGAATCACCGGGGAGCTGTTTTTT
TRBV30	NA	NA	TRBJ1-6	CAWSAYQGNSPLHF	TGTGCCTGGAGTGCATATCAGGGTAATTCACCCCTCCACTTT
TRBV9	TRBD1	NA	TRBJ2-5	CASSTRDRRETQYF	TGTGCCAGCAGCACCCGGGACAGGAGAGAGACCCAGTACTTC
TRBV5-1	TRBD2	NA	TRBJ2-7	CASSGGVYEQYF	TGCGCCAGCAGCGGGGGGGTCTACGAGCAGTACTTC
TRBV2	NA	NA	TRBJ1-1	CASSEGPYTEAFF	TGTGCCAGCAGTGAAGGGCCCTACACTGAAGCTTTCTTT
TRBV6-5	TRBD1	NA	TRBJ1-6	CASRQGTGRNSPLHF	TGTGCCAGCAGACAGGGGACAGGGCGAAATTCACCCCTCCACTTT
TRBV30	NA	NA	TRBJ1-2	CAWIAKSGAYGYTF	TGTGCCTGGATCGCGAAATCAGGGGCTTATGGCTACACCTTC
TRBV19	NA	NA	TRBJ2-7	CASSIDEAGNQYF	TGTGCCAGTAGTATAGATGAAGCGGGTAACCAGTACTTC
TRBV9	TRBD1	NA	TRBJ2-7	CASSETGTSSYEQYF	TGTGCCAGCAGCGAGACAGGGACCAGCTCCTACGAGCAGTACTTC
TRBV5-1	NA	NA	TRBJ1-1	CASRQANTEAFF	TGCGCCAGCAGACAGGCGAACACTGAAGCTTTCTTT
TRBV19	NA	NA	TRBJ2-1	CASSVGGSYNEQFF	TGTGCCAGTAGTGTGGGGGGATCCTACAATGAGCAGTTCTTC
TRBV6-5	NA	NA	TRBJ2-3	CASNGGFTSTDTQYF	TGTGCCAGCAATGGGGGGTTTACTAGCACAGATACGCAGTATTTT
TRBV5-1	NA	many	TRBJ1-2	CASSRVGQIPYGYTF	TGCGCCAGCAGCCGGGTGGGTCAGATCCCCTATGGCTACACCTTC
TRBV4-1	TRBD1	NA	TRBJ1-1	CASSPGTGTTEAFF	TGCGCCAGCAGCCCCGGGACAGGGACGACTGAAGCTTTCTTT
TRBV7-8	NA	NA	TRBJ2-1	CASSLNGGENEQFF	TGTGCCAGCAGCTTAAATGGGGGCGAGAATGAGCAGTTCTTC
TRBV30	NA	NA	TRBJ1-1	CAWSVEANTEAFF	TGTGCCTGGAGTGTTGAAGCGAACACTGAAGCTTTCTTT
TRBV7-9	TRBD1	few	TRBJ1-2	CASSFSLMDREGYTF	TGTGCCAGCAGCTTTAGCCTCATGGACAGGGAAGGCTACACCTTC
TRBV19	TRBD1	few	TRBJ2-6	CASSRDSSGANVLTF	TGTGCCAGTAGTAGGGACAGCTCTGGGGCCAACGTCCTGACTTTC
TRBV19	TRBD1	once	TRBJ2-2	CASKGQGSTGELFF	TGTGCCAGTAAGGGACAGGGAAGCACCGGGGAGCTGTTTTTT
TRBV5-1	NA	NA	TRBJ2-1	CASSLAGMVTYNEQFF	TGCGCCAGCAGCTTGGCAGGGATGGTAACCTACAATGAGCAGTTCTTC
TRBV18	NA	NA	TRBJ1-4	CASSPYRTDEKLFF	TGTGCCAGCTCACCGTACAGGACAGATGAAAAACTGTTTTTT
TRBV5-1	TRBD2	NA	TRBJ2-3	CASSLVAGGQDTQYF	TGCGCCAGCAGCTTGGTGGCGGGGGGGCAAGATACGCAGTATTTT
TRBV19	NA	NA	TRBJ1-5	CASRGGDQPQHF	TGTGCCAGTAGGGGCGGGGATCAGCCCCAGCATTTT
TRBV19	NA	NA	TRBJ1-1	CASSSRGENTEAFF	TGTGCCAGTAGTAGTCGGGGGGAGAACACTGAAGCTTTCTTT
TRBV30	NA	NA	TRBJ1-5	CAWSGQKQPQHF	TGTGCCTGGAGTGGGCAGAAGCAGCCCCAGCATTTT
TRBV4-3	NA	NA	TRBJ2-3	CASSQELIPGTPPRVEYF	TGCGCCAGCAGCCAAGAGTTGATACCCGGGACACCACCTCGCGTGGAGTATTTT
TRBV10-3	TRBD1	NA	TRBJ1-3	CAISRTGQTLGNTIYF	TGTGCCATCAGTCGAACGGGACAGACACTCGGAAACACCATATATTTT
TRBV2	NA	NA	TRBJ1-2	CASSEQGPNYGYTF	TGTGCCAGCAGTGAGCAGGGGCCTAACTATGGCTACACCTTC
TRBV7-7	NA	NA	TRBJ2-3	CASSLGRGSTDTQYF	TGTGCCAGCAGCTTAGGGCGGGGTAGCACAGATACGCAGTATTTT
TRBV21-1	NA	NA	TRBJ2-7	CASSKISRLGQGGYEQYF	TGTGCCAGCAGCAAAATAAGTCGTCTGGGGCAGGGGGGCTACGAGCAGTACTTC